The entry that follows covers one TCR beta chain sequence. Method: immunoSEQ multiplex PCR; TCRdb's copy keeps in-frame clones and lacks some. Of fewer than 200,000 clones in the sample, roughly nine tenths are singletons; the top ten hold under 2%. This sample is drawn from a study of blood T cell repertoires in COVID-19. This CDR3 region has 12 residues. Trimming took off 5 bases at V and 9 bases at J, with 11 bases between the two ends. Sequenced: peripheral blood. The clonotype originates from a man aged 18 to 35 who had recovered from COVID-19. The chain joins TRBV12-3 or TRBV12-4 to TRBJ1-3; D not certain. The CDR3 coding sequence is TGTGCCAGCAGTCCCCCAGGATTCACCATATATTTT. It encodes CASSPPGFTIYF.